The rows below give T cell receptor beta chains drawn from one sample of a study of T cell changes during pregnancy in multiple sclerosis. Measured with immunoSEQ multiplex PCR; TCRdb has only the in-frame clones, and not every one. Here the sample spans around 62,000 clones, 80% to 90% being singletons. Sequenced material: peripheral blood, taken in the first trimester of pregnancy. These receptors all stem from a female donor with multiple sclerosis, enrolled in a pregnancy study. Each CDR3 is given with its conserved first and last residue. Each record gives: clone size, D gene, J gene, V gene, CDR3 protein, CDR3 DNA. D genes are given only for firm matches. Expanded clones get a size class; other rows say once, few or many, or leave the size out.

clone size: NA; D gene: NA; J gene: TRBJ1-5; V gene: TRBV19; CDR3 protein: CASSITGFDYGNQPQHF; CDR3 DNA: TGTGCCAGTAGTATCACCGGGTTCGATTATGGCAATCAGCCCCAGCATTTT
clone size: NA; D gene: NA; J gene: TRBJ1-3; V gene: TRBV2; CDR3 protein: CASSEIVHISGNTIYF; CDR3 DNA: TGTGCCAGCAGTGAGATCGTCCACATTTCTGGAAACACCATATATTTT
clone size: NA; D gene: TRBD2; J gene: TRBJ2-1; V gene: TRBV9; CDR3 protein: CASSVSSGRAYNEQFF; CDR3 DNA: TGTGCCAGCAGCGTTTCAAGCGGGAGAGCTTACAATGAGCAGTTCTTC
clone size: NA; D gene: TRBD2; J gene: TRBJ2-3; V gene: TRBV11-2; CDR3 protein: CASSPSLAGRTDTQYF; CDR3 DNA: TGTGCCAGCAGCCCATCCTTAGCGGGGCGCACAGATACGCAGTATTTT
clone size: once; D gene: NA; J gene: TRBJ2-2; V gene: TRBV6-5; CDR3 protein: CASSYGTVANTGELFF; CDR3 DNA: TGTGCCAGCAGTTACGGAACCGTAGCTAACACCGGGGAGCTGTTTTTT
clone size: once; D gene: NA; J gene: TRBJ2-1; V gene: TRBV6-4; CDR3 protein: CASSELAELNEQFF; CDR3 DNA: TGTGCCAGCAGTGAGCTAGCAGAATTAAATGAGCAGTTCTTC
clone size: NA; D gene: TRBD1; J gene: TRBJ2-1; V gene: TRBV13; CDR3 protein: CASSSRDRDNEQFF; CDR3 DNA: TGTGCCAGCAGCTCCCGGGACAGGGACAATGAGCAGTTCTTC
clone size: NA; D gene: TRBD1; J gene: TRBJ2-5; V gene: TRBV30; CDR3 protein: CAWSVLWDSSGETQYF; CDR3 DNA: TGTGCCTGGAGTGTACTGTGGGACAGTTCGGGGGAGACCCAGTACTTC
clone size: NA; D gene: TRBD2; J gene: TRBJ2-7; V gene: TRBV6-1; CDR3 protein: CASSVGSGREYYEQYF; CDR3 DNA: TGTGCCAGCAGTGTCGGTAGCGGGAGGGAGTACTACGAGCAGTACTTC
clone size: NA; D gene: NA; J gene: TRBJ2-1; V gene: TRBV7-3; CDR3 protein: CASSLYGGSYNEQFF; CDR3 DNA: TGTGCCAGCAGCTTATACGGGGGCTCCTACAATGAGCAGTTCTTC
clone size: once; D gene: NA; J gene: TRBJ1-3; V gene: TRBV30; CDR3 protein: CACQIGHAGNTIYF; CDR3 DNA: TGTGCCTGCCAAATCGGACATGCTGGAAACACCATATATTTT
clone size: NA; D gene: NA; J gene: TRBJ2-3; V gene: TRBV5-8; CDR3 protein: CASSPGTLSGGGTDTQYF; CDR3 DNA: TGTGCCAGCAGCCCGGGGACTTTGAGTGGGGGAGGTACAGATACGCAGTATTTT
clone size: once; D gene: TRBD2; J gene: TRBJ2-1; V gene: TRBV5-1; CDR3 protein: CASSPPGLAGGYEQFF; CDR3 DNA: TGCGCCAGCAGCCCCCCGGGACTAGCGGGAGGGTATGAGCAGTTCTTC
clone size: once; D gene: NA; J gene: TRBJ1-3; V gene: TRBV2; CDR3 protein: CASSDASGIGNTIYF; CDR3 DNA: TGTGCCAGCAGTGATGCCTCAGGGATTGGAAACACCATATATTTT
clone size: NA; D gene: NA; J gene: TRBJ1-4; V gene: TRBV4-1; CDR3 protein: CASSQEGRGREKLFF; CDR3 DNA: TGCGCCAGCAGCCAAGAAGGCCGGGGGAGGGAAAAACTGTTTTTT
clone size: NA; D gene: NA; J gene: TRBJ2-6; V gene: TRBV18; CDR3 protein: CASLLTSGANVLTF; CDR3 DNA: TGTGCCAGCCTACTTACCTCTGGGGCCAACGTCCTGACTTTC
clone size: NA; D gene: TRBD2; J gene: TRBJ2-7; V gene: TRBV18; CDR3 protein: CASSPGTSGVYEQYF; CDR3 DNA: TGTGCCAGCTCACCGGGGACTAGCGGGGTGTACGAGCAGTACTTC
clone size: NA; D gene: NA; J gene: TRBJ1-5; V gene: TRBV10-3; CDR3 protein: CAISESSSNQPQHF; CDR3 DNA: TGTGCCATCAGTGAGTCTAGTAGCAATCAGCCCCAGCATTTT
clone size: NA; D gene: TRBD1; J gene: TRBJ2-5; V gene: TRBV7-2; CDR3 protein: CASSFGQGVETQYF; CDR3 DNA: TGTGCCAGCAGCTTCGGACAGGGGGTAGAGACCCAGTACTTC
clone size: NA; D gene: TRBD2; J gene: TRBJ2-1; V gene: TRBV7-6; CDR3 protein: CASSLALAGNEQFF; CDR3 DNA: TGTGCCAGCAGCTTAGCCCTAGCGGGGAATGAGCAGTTCTTC
clone size: NA; D gene: TRBD1; J gene: TRBJ2-6; V gene: TRBV5-1; CDR3 protein: CASSLVSGGTNVLTF; CDR3 DNA: TGCGCCAGCAGCTTGGTCTCAGGGGGCACCAACGTCCTGACTTTC
clone size: NA; D gene: TRBD1; J gene: TRBJ1-2; V gene: TRBV9; CDR3 protein: CASSAEGGRGRKGGYTF; CDR3 DNA: TGTGCCAGCAGCGCCGAGGGTGGCAGGGGGCGAAAAGGTGGCTACACCTTC
clone size: NA; D gene: NA; J gene: TRBJ2-2; V gene: TRBV9; CDR3 protein: CASKKGGPNTGELFF; CDR3 DNA: TGTGCCAGCAAGAAGGGGGGGCCCAACACCGGGGAGCTGTTTTTT
clone size: NA; D gene: NA; J gene: TRBJ2-2; V gene: TRBV4-3; CDR3 protein: CASSRGHAGELFF; CDR3 DNA: TGCGCCAGCAGCCGAGGGCACGCCGGGGAGCTGTTTTTT
clone size: NA; D gene: NA; J gene: TRBJ2-3; V gene: TRBV19; CDR3 protein: CASSPPYADTQYF; CDR3 DNA: TGTGCCAGTAGCCCACCTTACGCGGATACGCAGTATTTT
clone size: NA; D gene: NA; J gene: TRBJ1-4; V gene: TRBV6-5; CDR3 protein: CASSWQGRRGEKLFF; CDR3 DNA: TGTGCCAGCAGTTGGCAGGGAAGGAGGGGTGAAAAACTGTTTTTT
clone size: NA; D gene: NA; J gene: TRBJ1-5; V gene: TRBV6-5; CDR3 protein: CASRDPGRPGEPQHF; CDR3 DNA: TGTGCCAGCAGGGATCCCGGGAGGCCAGGGGAGCCCCAGCATTTT
clone size: NA; D gene: NA; J gene: TRBJ1-5; V gene: TRBV7-2; CDR3 protein: CASSRVGGGDNQPQHF; CDR3 DNA: TGTGCCAGCAGCCGGGTTGGGGGAGGGGACAATCAGCCCCAGCATTTT
clone size: NA; D gene: NA; J gene: TRBJ2-2; V gene: TRBV4-3; CDR3 protein: CASSQEEVVLDTGELFF; CDR3 DNA: TGCGCCAGCAGCCAAGAGGAGGTAGTATTGGACACCGGGGAGCTGTTTTTT
clone size: NA; D gene: TRBD1; J gene: TRBJ1-2; V gene: TRBV19; CDR3 protein: CASGTQGSYGYTF; CDR3 DNA: TGTGCCAGTGGGACACAGGGGAGCTATGGCTACACCTTC
clone size: NA; D gene: TRBD1; J gene: TRBJ1-2; V gene: TRBV2; CDR3 protein: CASGGTGGRLGYTF; CDR3 DNA: TGTGCCAGCGGAGGGACAGGGGGAAGATTAGGCTACACCTTC
clone size: NA; D gene: TRBD1; J gene: TRBJ1-1; V gene: TRBV19; CDR3 protein: CASSINAGGNTEAFF; CDR3 DNA: TGTGCCAGTAGTATCAATGCAGGGGGCAACACTGAAGCTTTCTTT
clone size: NA; D gene: TRBD2; J gene: TRBJ2-7; V gene: TRBV6-5; CDR3 protein: CASSILAGGVGEQYF; CDR3 DNA: TGTGCCAGCAGCATCCTCGCGGGAGGGGTCGGCGAGCAGTACTTC
clone size: NA; D gene: TRBD2; J gene: TRBJ2-3; V gene: TRBV6-4; CDR3 protein: CASSDPAGPLDTQYF; CDR3 DNA: TGTGCCAGCAGTGACCCAGCGGGACCCCTGGATACGCAGTATTTT
clone size: NA; D gene: TRBD1; J gene: TRBJ1-2; V gene: TRBV5-5; CDR3 protein: CASISGGDPNYGYTF; CDR3 DNA: TGTGCCAGCATCTCAGGGGGCGATCCTAACTATGGCTACACCTTC
clone size: NA; D gene: NA; J gene: TRBJ2-1; V gene: TRBV5-4; CDR3 protein: CASSNRDFSYNEQFF; CDR3 DNA: TGTGCCAGCAGCAACCGGGACTTCTCCTACAATGAGCAGTTCTTC
clone size: few; D gene: NA; J gene: TRBJ1-5; V gene: TRBV19; CDR3 protein: CASSIPGLNQPQHF; CDR3 DNA: TGTGCCAGTAGTATTCCTGGGCTCAATCAGCCCCAGCATTTT
clone size: NA; D gene: TRBD2; J gene: TRBJ2-5; V gene: TRBV7-3; CDR3 protein: CASSLGGNLETQYF; CDR3 DNA: TGTGCCAGCAGCTTGGGAGGGAACCTGGAGACCCAGTACTTC
clone size: few; D gene: TRBD1; J gene: TRBJ1-6; V gene: TRBV7-8; CDR3 protein: CASSFRGKDSPLHF; CDR3 DNA: TGTGCCAGCAGCTTCAGGGGGAAGGATTCACCCCTCCACTTT
clone size: NA; D gene: TRBD2; J gene: TRBJ2-1; V gene: TRBV18; CDR3 protein: CASSPAGLAGGNEQFF; CDR3 DNA: TGTGCCAGCTCACCCGCGGGACTAGCGGGAGGGAATGAGCAGTTCTTC
clone size: NA; D gene: NA; J gene: TRBJ2-5; V gene: TRBV7-9; CDR3 protein: CASSDISGVDGTQYF; CDR3 DNA: TGTGCCAGCAGCGATATTTCAGGGGTGGATGGGACCCAGTACTTC
clone size: few; D gene: TRBD1; J gene: TRBJ1-5; V gene: TRBV7-9; CDR3 protein: CASSLGGQGNQPQHF; CDR3 DNA: TGTGCCAGCAGCTTAGGCGGACAGGGCAATCAGCCCCAGCATTTT
clone size: few; D gene: NA; J gene: TRBJ1-3; V gene: TRBV2; CDR3 protein: CASRVGQTFGNTIYF; CDR3 DNA: TGTGCCAGCAGGGTCGGACAGACCTTTGGAAACACCATATATTTT
clone size: NA; D gene: NA; J gene: TRBJ1-1; V gene: TRBV6-5; CDR3 protein: CASSLYGEWGAEAFF; CDR3 DNA: TGTGCCAGCAGTTTGTACGGAGAGTGGGGAGCTGAAGCTTTCTTT
clone size: NA; D gene: TRBD1; J gene: TRBJ1-1; V gene: TRBV7-2; CDR3 protein: CASSPTPGTGTEAFF; CDR3 DNA: TGTGCCAGCAGCCCAACGCCGGGGACAGGCACTGAAGCTTTCTTT
clone size: NA; D gene: TRBD1; J gene: TRBJ2-3; V gene: TRBV10-3; CDR3 protein: CAISDRHRGLKDTQYF; CDR3 DNA: TGTGCCATCAGTGATCGGCACAGGGGGCTTAAAGATACGCAGTATTTT
clone size: NA; D gene: TRBD2; J gene: TRBJ2-2; V gene: TRBV5-1; CDR3 protein: CASSRGTSGRNTGELFF; CDR3 DNA: TGCGCCAGCAGCAGAGGGACTAGCGGGCGGAACACCGGGGAGCTGTTTTTT
clone size: NA; D gene: NA; J gene: TRBJ2-5; V gene: TRBV11-2; CDR3 protein: CASSFSYGETQYF; CDR3 DNA: TGTGCCAGCAGCTTCTCGTACGGAGAGACCCAGTACTTC